This T cell receptor (beta chain) was captured by sequencing in a study of blood T cells in healthy people across ages (dated by TCRdb to 2013 to 2016). Study-level background: In model experiments, roughly one uniquely barcoded TCR beta cDNA molecule per two T cells was captured by template switching. Age-related changes in TCR beta repertoire diversity were measured in the study by deep sequencing normalized with unique cDNA molecular identifiers. Four age groups were formed from the donors: young (average about 16 years), middle-aged (approximately 39), aged (under 70) and long-lived (less than 85). Two additional independent replicas of 1 million unique cDNA reads from the same blood draw were analyzed for two donors (one aged 18 to 29 and one aged 80 or older). The full study reports these points: Estimates of total diversity based on one million sequenced T cells were regarded as lower bounds and as underestimates. The CMV infection status of donors was not known, potentially confounding age-related changes in expanded clonotypes. Conclusive comparison of naive and antigen-experienced compartments was prevented by the profiling of bulk unsorted PBMCs. As age increased, observed TCR beta diversity per million T cells dropped in a roughly linear way, and a significant reduction was already evident by age around 41. Compared with the aged group, the long-lived group had more naive CD4+ T cells, fewer expanded clones and increased TCR diversity, suggesting age selection. A strong correlation was found between observed TCR beta diversity and the percentage of naive T cells measured by flow cytometry.

About this clonotype: Its antigen is still unknown. Base qualities are missing; no much larger clone stands one base away.

Receptors were amplified or captured by 5' RACE. This sample was sequenced with an Illumina HiSeq 2500. A second PCR of about 6 to 12 cycles was run with a J-beta primer mix and a sample-barcoded 5' primer. A template-switch 5' adaptor carrying 12 random nucleotides introduced a unique molecular identifier onto each TCR beta cDNA molecule. At least 2.5 million CDR3-containing paired-end reads were obtained from each sample. All of the RNA was converted into first-strand cDNA using the Mint cDNA synthesis kit, with a TRBC-specific oligonucleotide serving as the primer. Following uracil-DNA glycosylase treatment, a first 18-cycle PCR with universal primers M1SS and BC2_uni_R was performed on all cDNA. The study's own analysis went as follows. Normalization of each sample was performed by random selection of 1 million high-quality reads, each carrying a distinct molecular identifier. Reads with shared molecular identifiers were discarded instead of being binned into consensus sequences. MiTCR, run with a Q25 quality threshold and the strictest error-elimination algorithm, handled CDR3 identification, clonotype clustering and error correction. A nonparametric unseen species model using Euler transformation provided a lower-bound estimate of total TCR beta diversity. TCRdb reanalyzed the raw reads on its own, using fastp at Q25 for trimming and MiXCR for clone calling, and kept in-frame beta chains. Duplicate CDR3 protein sequences are folded into a single record with the most common DNA and genes. Here the V and J calls rest on TCRdb's processing, not on the authors' analysis. This sample is represented by more than 1,000,000 distinct CDR3 sequences; 20% to 25% of them were singletons. Approximately 0.79% of the sample belongs to the ten largest clones.

The roughly 42 donors, aged about 6 to 95 years, were systemically healthy Caucasian individuals from Russia. Ten milliliters of peripheral blood were drawn from each donor into EDTA-treated Vacutainer tubes. Ficoll-Paque density-gradient centrifugation was used to isolate PBMCs, with at least 7 million obtained per sample. Trizol reagent was used to extract total RNA from PBMCs, with at least 5.5 micrograms per sample. The percentages of naive CD45RAhigh/CD27high T cells were determined by flow cytometry on a PBMC aliquot from every donor. V ends up 3 bases short and J 3 bases short, with an unmatched junction base count of 6. CDR1 is given as SGHRS and CDR2 as YFSETQ, both from the germline V gene. Measured from the cysteine to the phenylalanine, the CDR3 is 17 residues long. This entry keeps only the CDR3 DNA: 51 bases, framed from base 1. These same data were also listed under a study on T cells of mothers and their children. The second paper states: Donors were nine systemically healthy Caucasian individuals: three mothers and their six children. cDNA synthesis consumed the entire amount of extracted RNA, loaded at approximately 1.6 ug RNA in each 15 ul reaction. In the second PCR, the M1S primer introduced both the sample barcodes and 2-4 random nucleotides. Each mother yielded over 8.5 million TCR beta CDR3 reads and each child about 3 million reads. Thymic selection similarly shapes TCR recombination output in related and unrelated pairs, with minor effect from inherited differences. Normalized repertoire overlap was always slightly but never significantly higher in related than unrelated mother-child pairs. Persistent microchimeric T cell clones were not detected, at a sensitivity of 95 to 100 clones per million clonotypes. Deep NGS was used in the study to compare the TCR beta repertoires of mothers and children and to look for features that separate related mother-child pairs from unrelated individuals. Mothers averaged roughly 40 +/- 4 years of age and children averaged about 10 +/- 4 years. After adapter ligation was performed with NEBNext reagents, the libraries were sequenced on an Illumina HiSeq 2000 with 100+100 nt paired-end reads. To avoid cross-contamination, the mother libraries and the child libraries were prepared a month apart and sequenced in separate runs. For each donor, between roughly 500,000 and 2,200,000 distinct TCR beta clonotypes were identified. Naive TCR beta clonotypes were estimated from low-frequency clonotypes matched to each donor's FACS-determined naive share, without sorting.

The V gene is TRBV5-1 and the J gene is TRBJ2-5, and 15 junction bases match TRBD2. The TCR originated in a girl aged 2-10 years in good health. Sample: blood. The CDR3 here reads CASSWTSGRGFEETQYF. The nucleotide sequence is TGCGCCAGCAGCTGGACTAGCGGGAGGGGGTTTGAAGAGACCCAGTACTTC.